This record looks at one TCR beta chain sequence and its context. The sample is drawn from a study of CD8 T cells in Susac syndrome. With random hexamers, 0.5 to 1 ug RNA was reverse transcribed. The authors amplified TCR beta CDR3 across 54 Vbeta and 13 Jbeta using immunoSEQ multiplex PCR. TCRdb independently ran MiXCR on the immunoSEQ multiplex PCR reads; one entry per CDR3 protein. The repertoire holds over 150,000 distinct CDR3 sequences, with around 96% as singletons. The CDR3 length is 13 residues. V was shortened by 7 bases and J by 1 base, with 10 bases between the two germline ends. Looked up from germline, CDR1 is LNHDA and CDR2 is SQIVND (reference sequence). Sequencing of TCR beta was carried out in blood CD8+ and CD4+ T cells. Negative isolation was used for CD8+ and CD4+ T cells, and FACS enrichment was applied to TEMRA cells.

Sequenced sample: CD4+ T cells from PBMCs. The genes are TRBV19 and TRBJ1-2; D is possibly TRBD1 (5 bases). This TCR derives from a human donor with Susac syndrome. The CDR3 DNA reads TGTGCCAGTACCACAGGCGGTAACTATGGCTACACCTTC. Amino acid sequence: CASTTGGNYGYTF.